Listed below are T cell receptor beta chains from one sample, sequenced in a study of cytomegalovirus exposure and HLA in healthy donors. The table came from immunoSEQ multiplex PCR; TCRdb's copy has only in-frame clones and leaves some out. The table has 100,000 to 150,000 clones, roughly four fifths seen once. Sequenced sample: PBMCs. Receptor source: a woman in her thirties or forties in good health and CMV-seropositive. The CDR3 runs from the conserved cysteine through the conserved F or W. D genes are given only for firm matches. Some rows have no size entry. The others give once, few or many, or a class for an expanded clone.

>TRBV14|NA|TRBJ2-1|NA
TGTGCCAGCAGCCAAGAACCGAGCTCCTACAATGAGCAGTTCTTC
CASSQEPSSYNEQFF
>TRBV27|NA|TRBJ2-7|few
TGTGCCAGCAGTAGACCCCCTACAGGGAATCCCTCCTACGAGCAGTACTTC
CASSRPPTGNPSYEQYF
>TRBV2|NA|TRBJ1-1|NA
TGTGCCAGCAGAGAGACACTTTTGAACACTGAAGCTTTCTTT
CASRETLLNTEAFF
>TRBV11-3|NA|TRBJ1-3|NA
TGTGCCAGCAGCTTAGATGGCAAAGTTGGAAACACCATATATTTT
CASSLDGKVGNTIYF
>TRBV2|TRBD2|TRBJ2-3|NA
TGTGCCAGCAGGGAACTTGCTAGCGGGATGATAGATACGCAGTATTTT
CASRELASGMIDTQYF
>TRBV9|TRBD2|TRBJ2-2|NA
TGTGCCAGCAGCGTAGGGCGGGAGGGCCTCAGCGGGGAGCTGTTTTTT
CASSVGREGLSGELFF
>TRBV28|TRBD1|TRBJ1-1|NA
TGTGCCAGCAGGCCAGGAACACAGGGGGCGCTTACTGAAGCTTTCTTT
CASRPGTQGALTEAFF
>TRBV7-2|TRBD2|TRBJ2-1|NA
TGTGCCAGCAGCTTAATCACTAGCGGGTATGAGCAGTTCTTC
CASSLITSGYEQFF
>TRBV28|NA|TRBJ1-1|NA
TGTGCCAGCAGTTTATGGGCAGGGAACACTGAAGCTTTCTTT
CASSLWAGNTEAFF
>TRBV6-5|NA|TRBJ2-2|NA
TGTGCCAGCAGTAAAATCGAGGGGGAGCTGTTTTTT
CASSKIEGELFF
>TRBV5-6|TRBD1|TRBJ2-7|NA
TGTGCCAGCAGCGAAACAGGGGGCGAACTCTACGAGCAGTACTTC
CASSETGGELYEQYF
>TRBV4-3|NA|TRBJ2-7|NA
TGCGCCAGCAGCCAAGATCTCGGCAGGGGATCCCACGAGCAGTACTTC
CASSQDLGRGSHEQYF
>TRBV11-2|TRBD2|TRBJ2-5|NA
TGTGCCAGCAGCTTAGATTCAGGGAGGGCCCAGTACTTC
CASSLDSGRAQYF
>TRBV5-6|TRBD2|TRBJ2-1|NA
TGTGCCAGCAGCTTGGGGTGGACTAGCGGAAAGTACAATGAGCAGTTCTTC
CASSLGWTSGKYNEQFF
>TRBV15|NA|TRBJ2-4|once
TGTGCCACCAGCAGAACAGTGACGAACATTCAGTACTTC
CATSRTVTNIQYF
>TRBV5-6|NA|TRBJ1-3|NA
TGTGCCAGCTCAACTTGGGGGACATACTCTGGAAACACCATATATTTT
CASSTWGTYSGNTIYF
>TRBV4-2|NA|TRBJ1-4|NA
TGTGCCAGCAGCCAAGCGGAGGATCTAAATGAAAAACTGTTTTTT
CASSQAEDLNEKLFF
>TRBV11-1|TRBD2|TRBJ2-7|NA
TGTGCCAGCAATATAGCGGGAGTCGCCGAGCAGTACTTC
CASNIAGVAEQYF
>TRBV4-1|TRBD1|TRBJ1-2|NA
TGCGCCAGCAGCCAAGAGGGACAGTTAAACTATGGCTACACCTTC
CASSQEGQLNYGYTF
>TRBV18|TRBD1|TRBJ2-4|NA
TGTGCCAGCTCACAACTCTCGACAGGGGCGTACGTAGAAAACATTCAGTACTTC
CASSQLSTGAYVENIQYF
>TRBV9|NA|TRBJ2-3|NA
TGTGCCAGCAGCGTAGCGGGAGATGTGACAGATACGCAGTATTTT
CASSVAGDVTDTQYF
>TRBV7-2|NA|TRBJ2-7|NA
TGTGCCAGCAGCCCGACGGGATCTCGCTACGAGCAGTACTTC
CASSPTGSRYEQYF
>TRBV6-1|TRBD2|TRBJ2-5|NA
TGTGCCGGGACTAGCGAACCGCAAGAGACCCAGTACTTC
CAGTSEPQETQYF
>TRBV25-1|NA|TRBJ1-1|NA
TGTGCCAGCAAGGTGGGGCGAGACACTGAAGCTTTCTTT
CASKVGRDTEAFF
>TRBV9|TRBD2|TRBJ2-2|NA
TGTGCCAGCAGTGGCCGACTAGCGGGAGCGCACACCGGGGAGCTGTTTTTT
CASSGRLAGAHTGELFF
>TRBV6-1|NA|TRBJ1-2|few
TGTGCCAGCAGTTCCTCGGGGGGTGGCTACACCTTC
CASSSSGGGYTF
>TRBV7-9|TRBD2|TRBJ2-1|few
TGTGCCAGCAGCCTACAGCCGGGAGGCTCCTACAATGAGCAGTTCTTC
CASSLQPGGSYNEQFF
>TRBV19|NA|TRBJ2-7|NA
TGTGCCAGTAGTATAACCCCCGGGAGCGAGCAGTACTTC
CASSITPGSEQYF
>TRBV19|NA|TRBJ2-4|NA
TGTGCCAGTAGTATGGTACCACGGGAAGTAGCCAAAAACATTCAGTACTTC
CASSMVPREVAKNIQYF
>TRBV5-1|NA|TRBJ2-1|few
TGCGCCAGCAGCACCGGAGGGATCAAAGACCGTGGGGATGAGCAGTTCTTC
CASSTGGIKDRGDEQFF
>TRBV5-1|TRBD1|TRBJ1-3|NA
TGCGCCAGCAGCCCAGGACAGGGGTACACCATATATTTT
CASSPGQGYTIYF
>TRBV10-1|TRBD1|TRBJ2-5|NA
TGCGCCAGTGGACCGGGACAGGGTTTTGGGCAGTACTTC
CASGPGQGFGQYF
>TRBV5-4|TRBD2|TRBJ2-1|NA
TGTGCCAGCAGCCCGGGGACTAGCGGGGGTCGCGGTGAGCAGTTCTTC
CASSPGTSGGRGEQFF
>TRBV7-9|NA|TRBJ1-1|NA
TGTGCCAGCAGCCCAGTGACGCAAGGCGGTGAAGCTTTCTTT
CASSPVTQGGEAFF
>TRBV9|NA|TRBJ2-1|NA
TGTGCCAGCAGCGTCAGCAGCGGTTACAATGAGCAGTTCTTC
CASSVSSGYNEQFF
>TRBV2|TRBD2|TRBJ2-2|NA
TGTGCCGGCAGTGGACTAGCGGCGAACACCGGGGAGCTGTTTTTT
CAGSGLAANTGELFF
>TRBV5-1|TRBD1|TRBJ2-7|NA
TGCGCCAGCAGCTTGCAGGGGGCATTCGCCTACGAGCAGTACTTC
CASSLQGAFAYEQYF
>TRBV19|NA|TRBJ1-5|NA
TGTGCCAGGTGGGGAAAAGGGGGTGATAATCAGCCCCAGCATTTT
CARWGKGGDNQPQHF
>TRBV15|NA|TRBJ2-1|NA
TGTGCCACCAGCAGATACGCAGGGATGGATGAGCAGTTCTTC
CATSRYAGMDEQFF
>TRBV19|TRBD2|TRBJ2-3|NA
TGTGCCAGTAGTATTTCCCGGACTAGCGGGAGACTCGGCGATACGCAGTATTTT
CASSISRTSGRLGDTQYF
>TRBV7-9|TRBD1|TRBJ2-1|few
TGTGCCAGCAGCCCCACGGGACAGTCCTACAATGAGCAGTTCTTC
CASSPTGQSYNEQFF
>TRBV6-6|NA|TRBJ2-6|few
TGTGCCAGCAGCCCGGGTGCCGGGGCCAACGTCCTGACTTTC
CASSPGAGANVLTF
>TRBV28|NA|TRBJ2-3|NA
TGTGCCAGCATTTCCAGGGGTCCGGGCACAGATACGCAGTATTTT
CASISRGPGTDTQYF
>TRBV5-6|NA|TRBJ2-7|NA
TGTGCCAGCAGCTTAGGCAGGGCCTACGAGCAGTACTTC
CASSLGRAYEQYF
>TRBV9|NA|TRBJ2-3|NA
TGTGCCAGCAGCGTAGGGCTAGCCGATACGCAGTATTTT
CASSVGLADTQYF
>TRBV7-8|TRBD1|TRBJ2-5|once
TGTGCCAGCAGCCTAAACGGACAGGCAGAAGAGACCCAGTACTTC
CASSLNGQAEETQYF
>TRBV4-1|TRBD2|TRBJ2-1|few
TGCGCCAGCAGTCTAGCGGGAGCGTACAATGAGCAGTTCTTC
CASSLAGAYNEQFF
>TRBV5-1|NA|TRBJ1-3|once
TGCGCCAGCAGCCCGGGGGGATTCGATGGAAACACCATATATTTT
CASSPGGFDGNTIYF